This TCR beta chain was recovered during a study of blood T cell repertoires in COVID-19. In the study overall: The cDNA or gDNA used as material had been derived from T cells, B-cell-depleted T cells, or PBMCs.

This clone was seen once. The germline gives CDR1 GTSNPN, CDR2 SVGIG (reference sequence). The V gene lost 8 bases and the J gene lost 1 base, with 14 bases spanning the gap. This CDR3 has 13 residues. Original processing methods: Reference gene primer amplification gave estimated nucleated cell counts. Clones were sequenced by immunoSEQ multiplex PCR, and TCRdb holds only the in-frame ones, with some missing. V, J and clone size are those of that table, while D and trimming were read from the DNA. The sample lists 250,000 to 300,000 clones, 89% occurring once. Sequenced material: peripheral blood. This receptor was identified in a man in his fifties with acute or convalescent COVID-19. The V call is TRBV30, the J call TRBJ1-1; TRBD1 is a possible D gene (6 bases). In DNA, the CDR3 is TGTGCCGGCCTCGGGACAAGGAACACTGAAGCTTTCTTT. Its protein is CAGLGTRNTEAFF.